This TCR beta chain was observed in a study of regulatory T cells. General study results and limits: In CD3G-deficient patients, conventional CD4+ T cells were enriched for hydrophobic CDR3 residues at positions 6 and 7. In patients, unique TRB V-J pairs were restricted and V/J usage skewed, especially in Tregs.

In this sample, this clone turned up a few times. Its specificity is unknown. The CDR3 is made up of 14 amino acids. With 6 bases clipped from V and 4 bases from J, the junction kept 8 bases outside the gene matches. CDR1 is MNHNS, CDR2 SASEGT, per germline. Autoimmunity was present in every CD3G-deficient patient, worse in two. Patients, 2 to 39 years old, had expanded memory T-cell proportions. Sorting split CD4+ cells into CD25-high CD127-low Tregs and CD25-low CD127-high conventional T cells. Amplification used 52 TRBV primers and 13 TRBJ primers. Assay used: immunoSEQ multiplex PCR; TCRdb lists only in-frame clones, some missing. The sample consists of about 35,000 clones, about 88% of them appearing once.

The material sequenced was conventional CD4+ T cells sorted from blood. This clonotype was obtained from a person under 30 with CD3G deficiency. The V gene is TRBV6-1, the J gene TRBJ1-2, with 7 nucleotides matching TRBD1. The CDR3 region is CASRVDRVGYGYTF. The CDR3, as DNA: TGTGCCAGCAGAGTAGACAGGGTTGGCTATGGCTACACCTTC.